Reported below is one T cell receptor beta chain. The antigen is not known. Germline V gene lookup returns CDR1 SGDLS and CDR2 YYNGEE. The CDR3 is 14 residues long. The J segment lost 10 bases and the V segment lost 3 bases, leaving 10 bases of the junction unmatched. Assay used: immunoSEQ multiplex PCR; TCRdb lists only in-frame clones, some missing. The sample has about 140,000 clones; 70% to 90% are singletons. The data were taken from a study of T cell responses to AZD1222 COVID-19 vaccine. Study overall: Second doses at about 4 or about 12 weeks were pooled. The study's findings and limits: Targeting of unmutated variant regions was reportedly seen in nearly half of spike-specific TCRs. After two AZD1222 doses, spike-specific TCR breadth and depth rose versus day 0.

The receptor comes from an adult in good health. This chain uses TRBV9 with TRBJ2-7, with TRBD2 matching over 10 bases. Sequenced material: peripheral blood, taken on day 0 of AZD1222 vaccination. In DNA, the CDR3 is TGTGCCAGCAGCGCGTCCGGGTCTAGCGGGAGCCAGTACTTC. It encodes CASSASGSSGSQYF.